These T cell receptor beta chains were read from a single sample in a study of Ad26.COV2.S vaccination and SARS-CoV-2 variants. Sequencing was performed with immunoSEQ multiplex PCR; in TCRdb, only in-frame clones are kept and a portion is missing. Of 380,000 or so clones in the sample, 88% were seen once. Sequenced here: peripheral blood, sampled in a trial of Ad26.COV2.S vaccine versus placebo. These receptors were collected from a person aged 18-65 years who received the Ad26.COV2.S COVID-19 vaccine or a placebo. CDR3s include the opening cysteine and the closing phenylalanine or tryptophan. The D gene is left open where the match is weak.

CDR3 protein: CASSLARGWTEAFF
V gene: TRBV11-2
D gene: -

CDR3 protein: CASTTLGVGTSSYEQYF
V gene: TRBV28
D gene: -

CDR3 protein: CASSPGTGHNYGYTF
V gene: TRBV27
D gene: TRBD1

CDR3 protein: CASSLARGGLAGYEQYF
V gene: TRBV7-2
D gene: TRBD2

CDR3 protein: CASSQDKGYTF
V gene: TRBV3-1/TRBV3-2
D gene: -

CDR3 protein: CASSLDSARAATEAFF
V gene: TRBV7-2
D gene: -

CDR3 protein: CASRPTNTGELFF
V gene: TRBV12-3/TRBV12-4
D gene: -

CDR3 protein: CAWSGVREGGPRSNQPQHF
V gene: TRBV30
D gene: -

CDR3 protein: CASSVRQGAPGETQYF
V gene: TRBV9
D gene: TRBD1

CDR3 protein: CASSPTPLTGETQYF
V gene: TRBV5-6
D gene: TRBD1

CDR3 protein: CASSLRETGELFF
V gene: TRBV7-2
D gene: -

CDR3 protein: CASSQDPTGRTGELFF
V gene: TRBV4-3
D gene: TRBD1

CDR3 protein: CASSQDGNPFRETQYF
V gene: TRBV4-1
D gene: -

CDR3 protein: CATPRDIYGYTF
V gene: TRBV6-5
D gene: -

CDR3 protein: CASSWTGNEQYF
V gene: TRBV27
D gene: TRBD1

CDR3 protein: CASSPTSGVTYNEQFF
V gene: TRBV7-3
D gene: TRBD2

CDR3 protein: CASSSPTLQGAGYTF
V gene: TRBV6-2/TRBV6-3
D gene: -

CDR3 protein: CASSISAGGVTEAFF
V gene: TRBV19
D gene: -

CDR3 protein: CASSLVARGPTGELFF
V gene: TRBV7-6
D gene: -

CDR3 protein: CASRDRDRKAFF
V gene: TRBV2
D gene: TRBD1

CDR3 protein: CASSLSMRGRDNQPQHF
V gene: TRBV5-4
D gene: -

CDR3 protein: CASSQGVGTSGRGAYNEQFF
V gene: TRBV4-3
D gene: TRBD2

CDR3 protein: CASSFTGGMNTEAFF
V gene: TRBV7-3
D gene: TRBD1

CDR3 protein: CASNKEVTGHTEAFF
V gene: TRBV5-6
D gene: -

CDR3 protein: CAISESLAGADTQYF
V gene: TRBV10-3
D gene: TRBD2

CDR3 protein: CASIRDGRSNQPQHF
V gene: TRBV19
D gene: -

CDR3 protein: CASSLESKAFF
V gene: TRBV7-3
D gene: -

CDR3 protein: CASSLDTGTAEFGNQPQHF
V gene: TRBV7-9
D gene: -

CDR3 protein: CASNRDRFNYGYTF
V gene: TRBV5-1
D gene: -

CDR3 protein: CAWNPPPGERTGELFF
V gene: TRBV30
D gene: -

CDR3 protein: CASSRPTGADSPLHF
V gene: TRBV18
D gene: TRBD1

CDR3 protein: CASSYSTSRGFGTQYF
V gene: TRBV6-2/TRBV6-3
D gene: -

CDR3 protein: CASRTGQGSSGNTIYF
V gene: TRBV27
D gene: TRBD1

CDR3 protein: CAWAFDRGHEQYF
V gene: TRBV30
D gene: TRBD1

CDR3 protein: CASSYQGTYEQYF
V gene: TRBV6-5
D gene: -

CDR3 protein: CASSLTSVIF
V gene: TRBV12-3/TRBV12-4
D gene: TRBD2

CDR3 protein: CASSYVGRAFTDTQYF
V gene: TRBV6-2/TRBV6-3
D gene: TRBD2

CDR3 protein: CASSLERSRTNEKLFF
V gene: TRBV5-1
D gene: -

CDR3 protein: CASSSWDNKADTQYF
V gene: TRBV19
D gene: -

CDR3 protein: CASSPDRDYGYTF
V gene: TRBV18
D gene: TRBD1

CDR3 protein: CASSAQTFYEQYF
V gene: TRBV7-9
D gene: -